This TCR beta chain originates from a study of response to subunit inactivated influenza vaccine. General observations from the study: Seasonal influenza vaccination, on each occasion, was suggested by the authors to recruit few new T cells.

V was trimmed by 6 bases and J by 7 bases, leaving 21 bases between them. The CDR3 has 14 residues. CDR1 and CDR2 from the germline V gene are DFQATT and SNEGSKA (reference sequence). TCRdb re-derived calls from the RT-PCR reads in MiXCR, one entry per CDR3 protein. The sample gives approximately 700,000 distinct CDR3 sequences, 15% to 19% of which show up once; around a tenth is in the top ten. Worth noting for this clonotype: Its matching antigen is unknown.

The source was PBMCs from blood, collected approximately 12 days after vaccination. V gene TRBV20-1 combines with J gene TRBJ1-2; D perhaps matches TRBD1 (5 bases). The TCR sequence derives from a man aged 45-65 years who received an inactivated influenza vaccine. CDR3 DNA sequence: TGCAGTGCCAGGGTGATGGGGAGCGCCGGTGGCTACACCTTC. This encodes CSARVMGSAGGYTF.